This T cell receptor beta chain emerged from a study of immune evolution from preneoplasia to lung adenocarcinoma. The repertoire was sequenced with immunoSEQ multiplex PCR; TCRdb's copy has only in-frame clones and lacks some. The data contain 9,500 to 15,000 clones, around 85% of them singletons. With 3 bases removed from V and 4 bases from J, the gap between germline ends came to 10 bases. The CDR3 contains 14 residues. Germline CDR1 reads MGHRA; CDR2 reads YSYEKL. Concerning this clone: The same CDR3 is also encoded by other DNA sequences in this sample.

This TCR derives from a person between 50 and 69 years old with lung adenocarcinoma. The rearrangement uses TRBV4-1 and TRBJ1-5; possibly TRBD1 for D (6 bases). The sample consisted of FFPE tissue from an adenomatous hyperplasia lung lesion. The subset denotes: atypical adenomatous hyperplasia (AAH), lung preneoplasia. The CDR3 DNA reads as TGCGCCAGCAGCCAGGACAGTACAAATCAGCCCCAGCATTTT. It yields the protein CASSQDSTNQPQHF.